Listed here is a single TCR beta chain. CDR1 and CDR2 (germline): MNHEY, SVGAGI. With 4 bases clipped from V and 3 bases from J, the junction kept 4 bases outside the gene matches. This CDR3 is built from 15 residues. TCRdb re-derived calls from the RACE reads in MiXCR, one entry per CDR3 protein. The repertoire consists of tens of thousands of distinct CDR3 sequences, with around 13% occurring once and the leading ten covering 4.6%. The sample is drawn from a study of human T cells and chemical hapten exposure. Background on the study: Mainly, slight library volume differences in the pool made TCR yields vary.

Sample time point: pre-sensitization, week 0. Treatment: therapeutic diphenylcyclopropenone sensitization with weekly scalp DPC. The sequence was collected from a woman between 50 and 59 years old with alopecia areata. Some clones in this sample may be carry-over from other donors' samples. The chain carries TRBV6-5 and TRBJ2-7, with 12 bases lining up with TRBD2. This specimen consisted of whole blood, obtained in connection with sensitization to the hapten diphenylcyclopropenone (DPC). The CDR3 bases are TGTGCCAGCAGTTCGACTAGCGGGAGAGGCTACGAGCAGTACTTC. This gives the protein CASSSTSGRGYEQYF.